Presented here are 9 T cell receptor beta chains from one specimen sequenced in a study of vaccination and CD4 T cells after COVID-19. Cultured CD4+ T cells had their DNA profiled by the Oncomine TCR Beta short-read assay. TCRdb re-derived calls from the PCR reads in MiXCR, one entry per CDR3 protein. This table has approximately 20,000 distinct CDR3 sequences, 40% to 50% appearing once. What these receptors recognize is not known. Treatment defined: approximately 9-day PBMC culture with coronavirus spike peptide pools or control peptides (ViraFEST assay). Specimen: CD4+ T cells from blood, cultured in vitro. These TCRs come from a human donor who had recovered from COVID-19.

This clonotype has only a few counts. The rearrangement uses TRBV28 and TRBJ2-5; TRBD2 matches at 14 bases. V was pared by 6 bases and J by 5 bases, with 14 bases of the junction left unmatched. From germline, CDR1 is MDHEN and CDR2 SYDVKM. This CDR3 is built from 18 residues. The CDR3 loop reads CASSQLSGTSGSGETQYF. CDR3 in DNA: TGTGCCAGCAGCCAGCTGTCCGGGACTAGCGGGAGTGGGGAGACCCAGTACTTC.

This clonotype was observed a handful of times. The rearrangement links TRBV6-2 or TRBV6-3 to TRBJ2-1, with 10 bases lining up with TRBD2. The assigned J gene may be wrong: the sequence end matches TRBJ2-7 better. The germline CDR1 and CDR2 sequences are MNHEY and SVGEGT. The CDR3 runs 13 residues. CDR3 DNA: TGTGCCACTGGACTAGCGGTACTACGAGGGCAGTACTTC. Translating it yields CATGLAVLRGQYF.

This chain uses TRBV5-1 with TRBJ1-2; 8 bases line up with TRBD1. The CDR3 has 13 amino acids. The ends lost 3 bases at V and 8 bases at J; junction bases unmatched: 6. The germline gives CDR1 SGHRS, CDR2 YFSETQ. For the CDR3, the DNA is TGCGCCAGCAGCTCCGACAGGGGCCGGGGCTACACCTTC. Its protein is CASSSDRGRGYTF.

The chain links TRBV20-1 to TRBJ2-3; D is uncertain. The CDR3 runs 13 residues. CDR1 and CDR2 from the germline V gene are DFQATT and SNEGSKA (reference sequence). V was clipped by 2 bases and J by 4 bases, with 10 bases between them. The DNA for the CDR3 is TGCAGTGCTAGACACGCACTCCCAGATACGCAGTATTTT. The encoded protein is CSARHALPDTQYF.

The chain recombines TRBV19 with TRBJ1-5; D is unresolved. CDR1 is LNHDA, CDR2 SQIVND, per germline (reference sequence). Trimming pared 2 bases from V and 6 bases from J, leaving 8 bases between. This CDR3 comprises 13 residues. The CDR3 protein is CASSISNRQPQHF. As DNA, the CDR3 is TGTGCCAGTAGTATATCGAATCGTCAGCCCCAGCATTTT.

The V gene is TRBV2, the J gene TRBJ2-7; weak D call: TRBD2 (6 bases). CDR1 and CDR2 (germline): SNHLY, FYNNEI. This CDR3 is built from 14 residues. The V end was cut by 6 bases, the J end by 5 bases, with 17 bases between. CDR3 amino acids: CASRGGTQVNEQYF. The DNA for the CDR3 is TGTGCCAGCAGGGGCGGGACTCAAGTCAACGAGCAGTACTTC. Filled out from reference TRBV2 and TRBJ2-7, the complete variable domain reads EPEVTQTPSHQVTQMGQEVILRCVPISNHLYFYWYRQILGQKVEFLVSFYNNEISEKSEIFDDQFSVERPDGSNFTLKIRSTKLEDSAMYFCASRGGTQVNEQYFGPGTRLTVT.

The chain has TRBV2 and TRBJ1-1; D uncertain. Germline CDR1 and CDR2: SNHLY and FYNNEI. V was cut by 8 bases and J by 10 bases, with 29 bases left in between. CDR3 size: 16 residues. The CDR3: CASQVPSRSSPMGAFF. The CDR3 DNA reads TGTGCCAGCCAAGTACCCTCGAGGTCCTCACCAATGGGAGCTTTCTTT.

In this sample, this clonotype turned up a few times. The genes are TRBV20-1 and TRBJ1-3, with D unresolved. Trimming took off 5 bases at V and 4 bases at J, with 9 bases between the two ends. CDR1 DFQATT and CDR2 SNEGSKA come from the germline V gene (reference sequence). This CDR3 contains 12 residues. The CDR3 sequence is CSAGLGGNTIYF. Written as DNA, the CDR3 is TGCAGTGCTGGGCTAGGGGGAAACACCATATATTTT.

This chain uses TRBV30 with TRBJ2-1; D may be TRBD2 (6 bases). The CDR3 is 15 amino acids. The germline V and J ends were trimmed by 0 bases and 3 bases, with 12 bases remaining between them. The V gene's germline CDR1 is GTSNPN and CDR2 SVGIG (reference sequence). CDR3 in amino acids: CAWSVGQRVYNEQFF. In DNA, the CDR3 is TGTGCCTGGAGTGTAGGGCAGCGGGTCTACAATGAGCAGTTCTTC.